This is a list of T cell receptor beta chains from one sample in a study of identical twins. Via MiXCR, TCRdb re-called the 5' RACE reads, giving one row per CDR3 protein. The sample holds more than 600,000 distinct CDR3 sequences, roughly 18% seen once. The sample also formed part of further work on T cells expressing NK-cell markers.

What was sequenced was PBMCs. The receptor source for this set is a woman between 18 and 29 years old in good health. The CDR3 runs from the conserved cysteine through the conserved F or W. D genes are given only for firm matches. Clone size appears in some rows only: once, few, many, or a class for an expanded clone.

TRBD2,TRBJ2-1,TRBV7-3,NA,CASSKFGTSGTNEQFF,TGTGCCAGCAGCAAGTTCGGGACTAGCGGGACCAATGAGCAGTTCTTC
NA,TRBJ2-2,TRBV5-1,few,CASCQAFLVGPGELFF,TGCGCCAGCTGTCAGGCATTTCTAGTAGGACCCGGGGAGCTGTTTTTT
NA,TRBJ1-5,TRBV7-2,few,CASSFQLQGKNQPQHF,TGTGCCAGCAGCTTCCAGTTACAGGGAAAGAATCAGCCCCAGCATTTT
NA,TRBJ2-5,TRBV6-1,many,CASSRGGFGKTQYF,TGTGCCAGCAGCCGTGGGGGATTTGGAAAGACCCAGTACTTC
NA,TRBJ2-2,TRBV12-3/TRBV12-4,many,CASSPLATGELFF,TGTGCCAGCAGCCCCCTAGCGACCGGGGAGCTGTTTTTT
TRBD2,TRBJ2-1,TRBV5-1,few,CASSLVSGTSMVHEQFF,TGCGCCAGCAGCTTGGTCTCTGGGACTAGTATGGTCCATGAGCAGTTCTTC
NA,TRBJ1-4,TRBV7-9,NA,CASSWRTVATNEKLFF,TGTGCCAGCAGCTGGAGGACGGTTGCAACTAATGAAAAACTGTTTTTT
NA,TRBJ2-2,TRBV12-3/TRBV12-4,few,CASSSLSWGANGELFF,TGTGCCAGCAGTTCCCTCTCGTGGGGGGCGAACGGGGAGCTGTTTTTT
NA,TRBJ1-4,TRBV5-1,few,CASSVQDGGNEKLFF,TGCGCCAGCAGCGTACAAGACGGGGGAAATGAAAAACTGTTTTTT
NA,TRBJ2-5,TRBV4-1,NA,CASSLRAGTKETQYF,TGCGCCAGCAGCCTGCGGGCCGGCACTAAAGAGACCCAGTACTTC
NA,TRBJ2-6,TRBV20-1,NA,CSARIAGANVLTF,TGCAGTGCTAGAATCGCTGGGGCCAACGTCCTGACTTTC
NA,TRBJ2-2,TRBV27,many,CASSLYGSGELFF,TGTGCCAGCAGTTTGTACGGTTCCGGGGAGCTGTTTTTT
TRBD2,TRBJ2-1,TRBV5-1,few,CASSSASGAYNEQFF,TGCGCCAGCAGCTCTGCTAGCGGGGCTTACAATGAGCAGTTCTTC
TRBD2,TRBJ2-3,TRBV20-1,NA,CSACSGGNTDTQYF,TGCAGTGCCTGTAGCGGGGGAAACACAGATACGCAGTATTTT
NA,TRBJ2-3,TRBV27,few,CASTVRDPRTDTQYF,TGTGCCAGCACCGTCCGGGACCCACGCACAGATACGCAGTATTTT
TRBD2,TRBJ2-7,TRBV7-2,few,CASSLRASGRGTYEQYF,TGTGCCAGCAGCTTGCGGGCTAGCGGGAGAGGGACCTACGAGCAGTACTTC
TRBD1,TRBJ1-2,TRBV7-9,few,CASRSDRESYTF,TGTGCCAGCAGATCCGACAGGGAGAGCTACACCTTC
NA,TRBJ2-3,TRBV27,NA,CASSFFGTDTQYF,TGTGCCAGCAGTTTTTTCGGCACAGATACGCAGTATTTT
TRBD2,TRBJ2-7,TRBV12-3/TRBV12-4,few,CASSPSPSGAYEQYF,TGTGCCAGCAGTCCATCCCCTAGCGGAGCCTACGAGCAGTACTTC
NA,TRBJ1-1,TRBV19,NA,CASAMNTEAFF,TGTGCCAGTGCCATGAACACTGAAGCTTTCTTT
NA,TRBJ2-1,TRBV11-2,NA,CASSGGRNEQFF,TGTGCCAGCAGCGGGGGAAGGAATGAGCAGTTCTTC
TRBD2,TRBJ2-3,TRBV7-6,once,CASSVTQRGATDTQYF,TGTGCCAGCAGCGTTACACAGCGGGGGGCCACAGATACGCAGTATTTT
TRBD1,TRBJ2-7,TRBV20-1,NA,CSAKPGQGMAYEQYF,TGCAGTGCAAAGCCGGGACAGGGGATGGCATACGAGCAGTACTTC
TRBD2,TRBJ2-5,TRBV20-1,NA,CSARKRELETQYF,TGCAGTGCTCGAAAGCGGGAGTTAGAGACCCAGTACTTC
TRBD1,TRBJ1-5,TRBV20-1,NA,CSARDAVGQGAQHF,TGCAGTGCTAGAGATGCGGTCGGACAGGGGGCCCAGCATTTT
NA,TRBJ2-5,TRBV20-1,NA,CSVGGQETQYF,TGCAGTGTAGGCGGTCAAGAGACCCAGTACTTC
NA,TRBJ1-3,TRBV7-8,few,CASSLALGTGSWDF,TGTGCCAGCAGCTTAGCGCTCGGGACGGGGTCATGGGATTTT
NA,TRBJ2-4,TRBV2,many,CASSEELAKNIQYF,TGTGCCAGCAGTGAAGAGTTAGCCAAAAACATTCAGTACTTC
NA,TRBJ2-7,TRBV20-1,few,CSAIMRGYEQYF,TGCAGTGCTATTATGCGGGGCTACGAGCAGTACTTC
NA,TRBJ2-7,TRBV7-4,few,CASSLQVERSAEQYF,TGTGCCAGCAGCTTACAGGTCGAACGTTCCGCCGAGCAGTACTTC
NA,TRBJ1-1,TRBV5-1,few,CASSPRLGHTEAFF,TGCGCCAGCAGCCCCCGTCTCGGCCACACTGAAGCTTTCTTT
TRBD2,TRBJ2-5,TRBV20-1,NA,CSASAAGGFGETQYF,TGCAGTGCTAGCGCGGCGGGGGGATTCGGAGAGACCCAGTACTTC
TRBD2,TRBJ2-5,TRBV6-5,once,CASSWTSGRRETQYF,TGTGCCAGCAGTTGGACTAGCGGGAGGCGGGAGACCCAGTACTTC
NA,TRBJ2-3,TRBV5-6,few,CASSKTPDTQYF,TGTGCCAGCAGCAAGACGCCAGATACGCAGTATTTT
NA,TRBJ2-7,TRBV12-3/TRBV12-4,NA,CASSRSGTYEQYF,TGTGCCAGCAGCCGGTCAGGGACCTACGAGCAGTACTTC
NA,TRBJ1-2,TRBV5-1,few,CASSLDGATNYGYTF,TGCGCCAGCAGCTTGGACGGGGCGACTAACTATGGCTACACCTTC
TRBD2,TRBJ2-2,TRBV25-1,NA,CASIRGGDTGELFF,TGTGCCAGCATACGTGGGGGGGACACCGGGGAGCTGTTTTTT
NA,TRBJ1-1,TRBV18,NA,CASSTGAGDTEAFF,TGTGCCAGCTCAACCGGGGCTGGGGACACTGAAGCTTTCTTT
NA,TRBJ2-7,TRBV5-1,NA,CASSWDRYGEQYF,TGCGCCAGCAGCTGGGATCGGTATGGCGAGCAGTACTTC
NA,TRBJ2-1,TRBV5-1,NA,CASSFGWEYNEQFF,TGCGCCAGCTCCTTCGGCTGGGAATACAATGAGCAGTTCTTC
TRBD1,TRBJ1-5,TRBV6-6,NA,CASSPDRGPTQHF,TGTGCCAGCAGTCCTGACAGGGGACCCACCCAGCATTTT
NA,TRBJ1-2,TRBV12-3/TRBV12-4,NA,CASSFRRTHGYTF,TGTGCCAGCAGTTTCCGCAGGACCCACGGCTACACCTTC
NA,TRBJ2-5,TRBV12-3/TRBV12-4,many,CASSFAAETQYF,TGTGCCAGCAGTTTTGCAGCGGAGACCCAGTACTTC
NA,TRBJ2-1,TRBV6-1,few,CASWPAPRNEQFF,TGTGCCAGCTGGCCGGCCCCAAGGAATGAGCAGTTCTTC
NA,TRBJ1-1,TRBV12-3/TRBV12-4,NA,CATASGTEAFF,TGTGCCACCGCCTCGGGGACTGAAGCTTTCTTT
NA,TRBJ2-6,TRBV20-1,NA,CSAEVAAGANVLTF,TGCAGTGCTGAGGTGGCGGCTGGGGCCAACGTCCTGACTTTC
NA,TRBJ2-2,TRBV24-1,NA,CATGSSPTGELFF,TGTGCCACGGGGTCCTCACCCACCGGGGAGCTGTTTTTT
TRBD1,TRBJ2-3,TRBV7-9,few,CASSLGGKTDTQYF,TGTGCCAGCAGCCTAGGGGGCAAGACAGATACGCAGTATTTT
NA,TRBJ2-7,TRBV20-1,few,CSARRLSYEQYF,TGCAGTGCTAGAAGACTTTCCTACGAGCAGTACTTC
NA,TRBJ2-7,TRBV5-1,few,CASSLDSGPLYEQYF,TGCGCCAGCAGCTTGGATTCGGGACCGCTCTACGAGCAGTACTTC
NA,TRBJ2-1,TRBV5-6,many,CASSWDHGAGQFF,TGTGCCAGCAGCTGGGACCACGGAGCTGGGCAGTTCTTC